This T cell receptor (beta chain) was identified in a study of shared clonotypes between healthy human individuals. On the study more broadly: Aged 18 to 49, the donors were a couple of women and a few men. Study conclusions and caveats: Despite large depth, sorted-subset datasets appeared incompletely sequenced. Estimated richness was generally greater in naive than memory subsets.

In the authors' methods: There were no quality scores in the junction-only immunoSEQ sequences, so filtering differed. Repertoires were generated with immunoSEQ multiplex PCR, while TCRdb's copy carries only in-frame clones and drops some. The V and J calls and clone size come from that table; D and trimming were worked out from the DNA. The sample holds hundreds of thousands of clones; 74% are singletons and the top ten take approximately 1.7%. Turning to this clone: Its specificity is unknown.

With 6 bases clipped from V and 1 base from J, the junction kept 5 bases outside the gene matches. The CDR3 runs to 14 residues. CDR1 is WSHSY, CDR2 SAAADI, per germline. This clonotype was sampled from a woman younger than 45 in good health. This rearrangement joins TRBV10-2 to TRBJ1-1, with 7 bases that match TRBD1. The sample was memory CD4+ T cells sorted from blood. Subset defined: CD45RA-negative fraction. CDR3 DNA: TGCGCCAGCAGAAACAGGGGCGGGAACACTGAAGCTTTCTTT. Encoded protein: CASRNRGGNTEAFF.